The 27 T cell receptor beta chains given below trace back to one sample, sequenced in a study of cytomegalovirus exposure and HLA in healthy donors. PCR involved 60 Vbeta and 13 Jbeta primers. Sequenced by immunoSEQ multiplex PCR; TCRdb stores in-frame clones only, minus some. The top ten clones hold around 1.3% of a sample with over 130,000 clones, roughly 80% of them seen once. Sequencing input: PBMCs. These receptors were collected from a female donor in good health and CMV-seronegative.

Only one count was recorded for this clone. The gene calls are TRBV14 and TRBJ2-7, with a tentative D call TRBD1 (7 bases). Trimming took 0 bases from V and 12 from J, leaving 18 bases between them. Looked up from germline, CDR1 is SGHDN and CDR2 is FVKESK. This CDR3 spans 14 amino acids. The CDR3 DNA reads as TGTGCCAGCAGCCAAGATCTTTGGGCAGGGGGGTGGTACTTC. Translating it yields CASSQDLWAGGWYF.

This clone came up once. This chain connects TRBV11-3 to TRBJ2-1; TRBD2 matches 7 bases. CDR1 is SGHNT and CDR2 is YENEEA in the germline V gene. V was clipped by 0 bases and J by 4 bases; unmatched bases: 9. This CDR3 comprises 17 residues. The CDR3 loop reads CASSLDSLAAYYNEQFF. The CDR3 DNA reads as TGTGCCAGCAGCTTAGATAGTCTAGCGGCCTATTACAATGAGCAGTTCTTC.

This chain connects TRBV27 to TRBJ1-5, with 12 bases that match TRBD1. The CDR3 extends over 17 amino acids. V was pared by 5 bases and J by 2 bases, with 7 bases of the junction left unmatched. Germline lookup yields CDR1 MNHEY and CDR2 SMNVEV (reference sequence). Written as DNA, the CDR3 is TGTGCCAGCAGTGCCAGGGACAGGGGGCTTGGCAATCAGCCCCAGCATTTT. Translation: CASSARDRGLGNQPQHF.

This clone showed up just a few times. The chain uses TRBV5-1 and TRBJ2-5, with D tentatively TRBD2 (6 bases). The CDR3 is 12 amino acids. Trimming removed 5 bases from V and 5 bases from J, with 10 bases in between. CDR1 is SGHRS and CDR2 is YFSETQ in the germline V gene. The CDR3 DNA is TGCGCCAGCAGAGGGGAGGTCGAGACCCAGTACTTC. Protein: CASRGEVETQYF.

A few counts support this clone. The rearrangement uses TRBV2 and TRBJ1-2; possible D gene TRBD1, 6 bases. V was cut by 5 bases and J by 2 bases, with 9 bases left in between. CDR3 length: 13 residues. Germline lookup yields CDR1 SNHLY and CDR2 FYNNEI. The CDR3 reads CASSRQENYGYTF. For the CDR3, the DNA is TGTGCCAGCAGTCGACAGGAAAACTATGGCTACACCTTC.

This CDR3 reads CASSEWQGPTGELFF. The CDR3 bases are TGTGCCAGCAGTGAATGGCAGGGGCCTACCGGGGAGCTGTTTTTT. The gene calls are TRBV6-1 and TRBJ2-2; perhaps TRBD1 as D (6 bases). Per the germline V gene, CDR1 is MNHNS and CDR2 is SASEGT. Trimming took 2 bases from V and 5 from J, leaving 12 bases between them. The CDR3 runs 15 residues.

This sequence joins TRBV4-1 and TRBJ2-5, with D unresolved. The ends were cut back, 2 bases at V and 4 bases at J, with 5 bases in the middle. There are 12 residues in the CDR3. Germline V CDR1 and CDR2: MGHRA, YSYEKL. The CDR3 bases are TGCGCCAGCAGCCAAACAAGAGAGACCCAGTACTTC. It encodes CASSQTRETQYF.

This clone was counted only a few times. The V and J genes are TRBV5-1 and TRBJ2-3; 14 positions match TRBD2. V was clipped by 0 bases and J by 5 bases; unmatched bases: 2. Germline V gene lookup returns CDR1 SGHRS and CDR2 YFSETQ. There are 16 residues in the CDR3. This CDR3 is CASSLAGLAGEDTQYF. The CDR3 DNA reads as TGCGCCAGCAGCTTGGCGGGACTAGCGGGAGAAGATACGCAGTATTTT.

V gene TRBV6-5 combines with J gene TRBJ1-5; 8 bases align to TRBD1. V gave up 6 bases and J gave up 2 bases; unmatched junction bases: 6. The germline V gene has CDR1 MNHEY and CDR2 SVGAGI. This CDR3 is built from 15 residues. This chain's CDR3 is CASRPQGDGNQPQHF. CDR3 sequence (DNA): TGTGCCAGCAGGCCACAGGGGGACGGCAATCAGCCCCAGCATTTT.

The rearrangement joins TRBV11-2 to TRBJ2-5; 10 bases line up with TRBD2. Trimming at V came to 4 bases and at J to 0 bases, leaving 8 bases not matched to a gene. Germline loops: CDR1 SGHAT, CDR2 FQNNGV. The length of the CDR3 is 17 residues. CDR3 coding DNA: TGTGCCAGCAGCTCAGCCATAGCGGGAGGCTACCAAGAGACCCAGTACTTC. This translates into CASSSAIAGGYQETQYF.

The J gene is TRBJ1-1, the V gene TRBV29-1, with D uncertain. There are 12 residues in the CDR3. V lost 5 bases, J lost 2 bases, and 9 bases lay in between. CDR1 SQVTM and CDR2 ANQGSEA come from the germline V gene. CDR3 sequence reads: CSVLARNTEAFF. For the CDR3, the DNA is TGCAGCGTTTTAGCCCGAAACACTGAAGCTTTCTTT.

The chain joins TRBV27 to TRBJ1-1; maybe TRBD1 (5 bases). The V end was cut by 0 bases, the J end by 8 bases, with 10 bases between. In germline, CDR1 is MNHEY, CDR2 SMNVEV (reference sequence). This CDR3 is 13 amino acids long. CDR3 sequence reads: CASSLSGPVEAFF. The CDR3 DNA sequence: TGTGCCAGCAGTTTATCGGGGCCCGTCGAAGCTTTCTTT.

This chain uses TRBV5-1 with TRBJ2-7; D gene uncertain. V gave up 4 bases and J gave up 4 bases, with 6 bases separating them. The CDR3 totals 11 residues. From germline, CDR1 is SGHRS and CDR2 YFSETQ. The CDR3 protein is CASSPGYEQYF. The DNA of the CDR3 is TGCGCCAGCAGCCCGGGTTACGAGCAGTACTTC.

V gene TRBV9 combines with J gene TRBJ2-3, with 9 nucleotides matching TRBD1. Germline V CDR1 and CDR2: SGDLS, YYNGEE. V trimming: 4 bases; J trimming: 0 bases; junction bases outside the gene matches: 3. There are 15 residues in the CDR3. In DNA form, the CDR3 reads TGTGCCAGCAGCCTACAGGGGGCCAGCACAGATACGCAGTATTTT. Amino acid sequence: CASSLQGASTDTQYF.

This chain uses TRBV27 with TRBJ2-7; 9 bases align to TRBD2. Germline V CDR1 and CDR2: MNHEY, SMNVEV (reference sequence). The trim removed 2 bases at V and 7 bases at J, leaving 12 bases unmatched. The CDR3 covers 16 residues. CDR3 sequence: CASSLAPGGRAKEQYF. In nucleotides, the CDR3 is TGTGCCAGCAGTTTAGCTCCGGGCGGGAGGGCCAAAGAGCAGTACTTC.

This clone was seen only a few times. The chain joins TRBV2 to TRBJ1-4, with D perhaps TRBD1 (5 bases). This CDR3 region has 15 residues. Germline CDR1 reads SNHLY; CDR2 reads FYNNEI. V was clipped by 1 base and J by 6 bases, with 12 bases between them. In DNA, the CDR3 is TGTGCCAGCAGTGAAGGGAGTCAGGGTGATGAAAAACTGTTTTTT. Translating it yields CASSEGSQGDEKLFF.

The rearrangement links TRBV4-2 to TRBJ2-1; D is perhaps TRBD1 (6 bases). The CDR3 loop spans 15 amino acids. CDR1 and CDR2 from the germline V gene are LGHNA and YNFKEQ. V shed 3 bases and J shed 5 bases, with 14 bases lying between them. CDR3 coding DNA: TGTGCCAGCAGCCAGCACAGAAGGGACAACAATGAGCAGTTCTTC. Protein sequence: CASSQHRRDNNEQFF.

V and J are TRBV6-4 and TRBJ2-1; 9 bases align to TRBD2. With 4 bases clipped from V and 2 bases from J, the junction kept 6 bases outside the gene matches. Germline CDR1 is MRHNA and CDR2 is SNTAGT. The CDR3 covers 16 residues. The CDR3: CASSGRASGAYNEQFF. In DNA, the CDR3 is TGTGCCAGCAGTGGTCGGGCTAGCGGGGCCTACAATGAGCAGTTCTTC.

The rearrangement links TRBV27 to TRBJ2-7, with D perhaps matching TRBD1 (5 bases). Per germline, CDR1 MNHEY and CDR2 SMNVEV (reference sequence). The CDR3 has 14 residues. With 3 bases removed from V and 5 bases from J, the gap between germline ends came to 14 bases. CDR3 protein: CASSFIPGFDEQYF. The CDR3 DNA reads TGTGCCAGCAGTTTCATCCCAGGGTTTGACGAGCAGTACTTC.

J is TRBJ2-5 and V is TRBV5-1; 7 bases fit TRBD1. The germline V gene encodes CDR1 SGHRS and CDR2 YFSETQ. The length of the CDR3 is 15 residues. V lost 5 bases to trimming and J lost 3 bases; unmatched junction nucleotides: 10. The CDR3 here is CASSSRDSSEETQYF. CDR3 DNA sequence: TGCGCCAGCAGTTCCCGGGACAGTTCGGAAGAGACCCAGTACTTC.

J is TRBJ2-7 and V is TRBV5-1; TRBD1 agrees at 9 bases. V was pared by 5 bases and J by 7 bases, with 7 bases of the junction left unmatched. The CDR3 has 13 amino acids. Germline lookup yields CDR1 SGHRS and CDR2 YFSETQ. The CDR3 loop is CASSPGQGREQYF. The CDR3 DNA sequence: TGCGCCAGCAGTCCCGGACAGGGGAGGGAGCAGTACTTC.

This rearrangement joins TRBV7-9 to TRBJ1-2; D is ambiguous. The CDR3 spans 13 residues. V was cut by 1 base and J by 6 bases, with 9 bases left in between. The germline V gene encodes CDR1 SEHNR and CDR2 FQNEAQ (reference sequence). DNA for the CDR3: TGTGCCAGCAGCTTAGTGCCAGGCCATGGCTACACCTTC. Amino acids: CASSLVPGHGYTF.

The chain is built from TRBV19 and TRBJ2-7, with 7 nucleotides matching TRBD2. Germline assignment: CDR1 LNHDA and CDR2 SQIVND (reference sequence). The CDR3 loop spans 13 amino acids. Unmatched junction bases numbered 4, after V lost 2 bases and J lost 6 bases. CDR3 residues: CASSIRLAGEQYF. In DNA, the CDR3 is TGTGCCAGTAGTATACGACTAGCCGGCGAGCAGTACTTC.

This sequence joins TRBV25-1 and TRBJ1-4, with 9 bases matching TRBD1. CDR3 length equals 16 residues. CDR1 is MGHDK and CDR2 is SYGVNS in the germline V gene. V lost 6 bases, J lost 0 bases, and 5 bases stayed unmatched. CDR3 in DNA: TGTGCCAGCAGAGAAGGACAGGGGTCAACTAATGAAAAACTGTTTTTT. Its protein product is CASREGQGSTNEKLFF.

CDR3: CAGTSGRADEQFF. CDR3 nucleotide sequence: TGTGCCGGTACTAGCGGGAGGGCCGATGAGCAGTTCTTC. The genes are TRBV30 and TRBJ2-1, with 13 bases fitting TRBD2. Germline V lookup: CDR1 GTSNPN, CDR2 SVGIG (reference sequence). V was clipped by 8 bases and J by 8 bases; unmatched bases: 6. The CDR3 has 13 amino acids.

The rearrangement joins TRBV27 to TRBJ2-3, with D perhaps TRBD2 (5 bases). Trimming stripped 2 bases from V and 4 bases from J, with 7 bases between. This CDR3 contains 13 residues. Germline V gene data show CDR1 as MNHEY and CDR2 as SMNVEV (reference sequence). CDR3 sequence (DNA): TGTGCCAGCAGTTTAGCGGGCCCAGATACGCAGTATTTT. It translates to CASSLAGPDTQYF.

The rearrangement uses TRBV6-4 and TRBJ2-7; D unresolved. With 3 bases removed from V and 1 base from J, the gap between germline ends came to 7 bases. The V gene's germline CDR1 is MRHNA and CDR2 SNTAGT. The CDR3 loop spans 13 amino acids. For the CDR3, the DNA is TGTGCCAGCAGTGAATGCGCGTCCTACGAGCAGTACTTC. This codes for CASSECASYEQYF.